This TCR beta chain was recovered during a study of blood T cell repertoires in COVID-19. Looking at the study overall: In each case, the material was cDNA or gDNA derived from T cells, B-cell-depleted T cells, or PBMCs.

The data were produced by immunoSEQ multiplex PCR, yet TCRdb's version contains in-frame clones alone and is incomplete. The table lists 65,000 to 85,000 clones, less than 90% of them singletons. While infection was still active, Seattle patients were enrolled and then followed longitudinally. V gave up 3 bases and J gave up 0 bases, with 15 bases separating them. The CDR3 totals 17 residues. CDR1 is KGHSH and CDR2 is LQKENI in the germline V gene. This clonotype originated in an elderly man with COVID-19, enrolled during active disease. The chain is built from TRBV18 and TRBJ2-1; D might be TRBD1 (6 bases). The sample consisted of peripheral blood. As DNA, the CDR3 is TGTGCCAGCTCACCCTCGGACAGATTCTTCTCCTACAATGAGCAGTTCTTC. Protein product: CASSPSDRFFSYNEQFF.